The 8 T cell receptor beta chains reported below all come from one sample, sequenced in a study of T cells in Graves' hyperthyroidism and ophthalmopathy. Amplification of TCR beta CDR3 regions used RNA as the template. With the HTBI primer set, the TCR CDR3 went through a first round of RT-PCR. TCRdb independently ran MiXCR on the multiplex PCR reads; one entry per CDR3 protein. Among around 290,000 distinct CDR3 sequences listed, about an eighth were seen once. The specimen sequenced was blood. Receptors were obtained from a woman aged 30 to 39 with Graves' hyperthyroidism that later progressed to Graves' ophthalmopathy.

V usage is TRBV6-1 and J usage is TRBJ2-3; 10 bases are shared with TRBD2. The V gene's germline CDR1 is MNHNS and CDR2 SASEGT. The CDR3 runs to 16 residues. Trimming removed 5 bases from V and 4 bases from J; junction bases left unmatched: 9. Here the CDR3 reads CASSRTLAGGADTQYF. The CDR3 nucleotides read TGTGCCAGCAGTCGCACATTAGCGGGAGGTGCAGATACGCAGTATTTT.

The table lists this clonotype with many counts. V and J are TRBV7-9 and TRBJ1-1; weak D call: TRBD1 (6 bases). The V gene's germline CDR1 is SEHNR and CDR2 FQNEAQ (reference sequence). This CDR3 has 12 residues. Between the trimmed V and J ends, which lost 5 bases and 7 bases, there was a span of 11 bases. CDR3 DNA sequence: TGTGCCAGCAGCCTGGAGGGGGTTGAAGCTTTCTTT. It translates to CASSLEGVEAFF.

This clonotype was observed at least ten times. J is TRBJ2-7 and V is TRBV29-1; D perhaps matches TRBD1 (5 bases). V was cut by 5 bases and J by 4 bases, with 9 bases left in between. This CDR3 is built from 11 residues. Germline CDR1 is SQVTM and CDR2 is ANQGSEA. Written as DNA, the CDR3 is TGCAGCGTTCTTACAGGTTACGAGCAGTACTTC. Translated, it gives CSVLTGYEQYF.

This clonotype was found many times. The chain recombines TRBV27 with TRBJ1-2; 7 bases map to TRBD1. The trim removed 8 bases at V and 6 bases at J, leaving 9 bases unmatched. This CDR3 spans 13 amino acids. Germline V gives CDR1 MNHEY, CDR2 SMNVEV (reference sequence). The CDR3 reads CASGLGGGNGYTF. CDR3 bases: TGTGCCAGCGGCCTAGGGGGCGGGAATGGCTACACCTTC.

This clonotype appeared many times. The chain carries TRBV28 and TRBJ1-4; D gene unclear. CDR3 length: 15 residues. Germline V gene lookup returns CDR1 MDHEN and CDR2 SYDVKM. Trimming took 2 bases from V and 4 from J, leaving 11 bases between them. The CDR3 loop is CASSLPADLNEKLFF. CDR3 coding DNA: TGTGCCAGCAGTTTACCGGCGGACCTTAATGAAAAACTGTTTTTT. Using reference TRBV28 and TRBJ1-4 for the parts outside the CDR3, the full variable domain is DVKVTQSSRYLVKRTGEKVFLECVQDMDHENMFWYRQDPGLGLRLIYFSYDVKMKEKGDIPEGYSVSREKKERFSLILESASTNQTSMYLCASSLPADLNEKLFFGSGTQLSVL.

This clonotype showed up many times. The chain recombines TRBV27 with TRBJ2-2, with 12 bases fitting TRBD1. Per the germline V gene, CDR1 is MNHEY and CDR2 is SMNVEV (reference sequence). The trim removed 0 bases at V and 6 bases at J, leaving 11 bases unmatched. The CDR3 spans 19 residues. The CDR3: CASSLSIIRDRGRSGELFF. As DNA, the CDR3 is TGTGCCAGCAGTTTATCTATTATCCGGGACAGGGGGCGATCCGGGGAGCTGTTTTTT.

The rearrangement uses TRBV7-3 and TRBJ2-2; possible D gene TRBD2, 6 bases. The germline V gene has CDR1 SGHTA and CDR2 FQGTGA. CDR3 length equals 18 residues. With 4 bases removed from V and 1 base from J, the gap between germline ends came to 19 bases. CDR3 protein: CASSSPGTAGMNTGELFF. CDR3 DNA: TGTGCCAGCAGCTCACCCGGGACGGCGGGGATGAACACCGGGGAGCTGTTTTTT.

The chain joins TRBV4-1 to TRBJ2-7, with D perhaps TRBD1 (5 bases). This CDR3 is built from 14 residues. Germline V gene data show CDR1 as MGHRA and CDR2 as YSYEKL. Trimming stripped 0 bases from V and 3 bases from J, with 9 bases between. The CDR3 region has the DNA TGCGCCAGCAGCCAAGAGCGGACATACTACGAGCAGTACTTC. This translates into CASSQERTYYEQYF.